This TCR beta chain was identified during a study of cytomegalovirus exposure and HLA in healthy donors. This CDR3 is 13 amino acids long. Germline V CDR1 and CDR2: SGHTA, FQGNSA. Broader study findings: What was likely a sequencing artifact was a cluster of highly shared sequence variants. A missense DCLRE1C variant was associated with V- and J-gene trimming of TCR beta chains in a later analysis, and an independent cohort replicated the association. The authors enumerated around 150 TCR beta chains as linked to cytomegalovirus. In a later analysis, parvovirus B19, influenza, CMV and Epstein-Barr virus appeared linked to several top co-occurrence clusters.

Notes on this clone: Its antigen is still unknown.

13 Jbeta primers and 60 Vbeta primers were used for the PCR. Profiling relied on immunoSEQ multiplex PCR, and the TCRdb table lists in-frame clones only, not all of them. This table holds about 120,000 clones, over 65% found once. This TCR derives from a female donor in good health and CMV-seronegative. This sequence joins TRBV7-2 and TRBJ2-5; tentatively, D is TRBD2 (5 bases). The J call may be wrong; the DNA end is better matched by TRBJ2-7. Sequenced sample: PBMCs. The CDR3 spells CASSSRVSYEQYF. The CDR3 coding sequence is TGTGCCAGCAGCTCGAGGGTTTCCTACGAGCAGTACTTC.